The present entry profiles one T cell receptor (beta chain) with its context. Its target antigen remains unknown. Per-nucleotide qualities are absent, and no much larger clonotype sits a single base away. Collaborating institutions collected whole blood in K2EDTA tubes following their own protocols. For TCRbeta analysis, collaborators shipped samples as frozen whole blood, isolated PBMCs, or DNA extracted from either of those sample types. TCRbeta CDR3 regions were amplified from genomic DNA by means of the immunoSEQ Assay, a bias-controlled multiplex PCR. The study's processing was this. The number of nucleated cells in each sample was estimated from the amplification of reference gene primers within the assay. To quantify the absolute abundance of each unique TCRbeta CDR3 rearrangement, sequence reads were collapsed and filtered. Productive Simpson clonality was computed per sample as the square root of Simpson's diversity index over productive rearrangements. TCRdb obtained this table from immuneACCESS and retained in-frame rearrangements with V and J assigned. These tables miss some clones; where compared with another copy, unresolved V genes account for less than half of the shortfall, and the remainder is unexplained. The V and J calls and clone size come from that table; D and trimming were worked out from the DNA. The sample table lists roughly 55,000 clones, around 80% of them with a count of one. The ten largest clones take up about 12% of the sample.

This specimen comes from a study of blood T cell repertoires in COVID-19 (TCRdb year 2020). In terms of the full investigation: The collaborator samples originated in the United States, Italy and Spain and spanned the acute and convalescent phases of COVID-19. Where HLA class I and class II types were available, the types were taken from metadata supplied by the sample provider, not from assay-based typing. The material from the prospective study consisted of cDNA or gDNA derived from T cells, B-cell-depleted T cells, or PBMCs. Subjects who had been exposed to COVID-19, were actively infected with it, or had recovered from it provided the deeply sampled blood TCRbeta repertoires that made up the dataset. The sample metadata nearly always contained a de-identified subject ID, COVID-19 status, age in years and sex. The samples were drawn from two sources: the first 160 participants of the ongoing ImmuneRACE study, and fewer than 1,500 subjects contributed by 6 global collaborators. The repertoires were made available in a free public database intended to serve as a resource for research on the immune response to SARS-CoV-2. The full study reports these points: The quantity of clinical and demographic metadata differed by source and by participant and was supplied without curation.

The specimen was peripheral blood. The source of this sequence is a man older than 75 with acute or convalescent COVID-19.

CDR3 region: CASSKGQGASQPQHF. The nucleotide sequence reads as follows: TGTGCCAGCAGTAAAGGACAGGGGGCGAGTCAGCCCCAGCATTTT. This chain joins TRBV28 to TRBJ1-5; the central 11 bases match TRBD1. The germline V gene encodes CDR1 MDHEN and CDR2 SYDVKM. Here V drops 5 bases and J drops 6 bases, and the junction holds 6 bases not matched to any gene. The CDR3 numbers 15 residues from cysteine through phenylalanine. The read is trimmed to its CDR3 DNA, 45 bases read in frame from base 1.